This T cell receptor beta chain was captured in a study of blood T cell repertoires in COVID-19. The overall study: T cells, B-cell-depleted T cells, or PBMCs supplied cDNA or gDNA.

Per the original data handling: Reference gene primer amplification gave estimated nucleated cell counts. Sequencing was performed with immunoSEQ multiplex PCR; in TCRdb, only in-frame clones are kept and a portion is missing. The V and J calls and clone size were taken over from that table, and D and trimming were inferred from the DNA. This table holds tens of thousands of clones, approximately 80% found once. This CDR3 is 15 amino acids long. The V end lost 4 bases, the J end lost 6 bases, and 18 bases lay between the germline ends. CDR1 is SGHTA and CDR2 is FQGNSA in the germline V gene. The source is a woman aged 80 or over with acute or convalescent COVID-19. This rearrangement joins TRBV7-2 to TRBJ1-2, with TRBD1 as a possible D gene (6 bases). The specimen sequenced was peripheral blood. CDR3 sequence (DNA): TGTGCCAGCAGCTCCGACAGGCGGGCGGCGGATGGCTACACCTTC. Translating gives CASSSDRRAADGYTF.